These T cell receptor beta chains were read from a single sample in a study of T cells in Graves' hyperthyroidism and ophthalmopathy. TCRdb re-called the multiplex PCR reads with MiXCR, one entry per CDR3 protein. The table lists approximately 370,000 distinct CDR3 sequences, roughly a sixth of them singletons. Input material: blood. The receptors shown here come from a woman in her 30s with Graves' hyperthyroidism that later progressed to Graves' ophthalmopathy. The CDR3 runs from the conserved cysteine through the conserved F or W. The D gene is left open where the match is weak. Some rows mark clone size as missing; the rest say once, few, many or name a class of expanded clone.

d_gene	j_gene	v_gene	abundance	CDR3aa	CDR3nt
-	TRBJ1-1	TRBV9	-	CASSVGYGNTEAFF	TGTGCCAGCAGCGTGGGGTACGGGAACACTGAAGCTTTCTTT
TRBD2	TRBJ2-3	TRBV3-1	once	CASSKTSTDTQYF	TGTGCCAGCAGCAAGACTAGCACGGATACGCAGTATTTT
TRBD1	TRBJ1-5	TRBV18	few	CASSLGGGLGNQPQHF	TGTGCCAGCTCACTAGGGGGCGGATTAGGCAATCAGCCCCAGCATTTT
TRBD2	TRBJ2-3	TRBV4-2	many	CASSPTSGGPDTQYF	TGTGCCAGCAGCCCTACATCGGGAGGGCCAGATACGCAGTATTTT
-	TRBJ1-1	TRBV30	-	CAWSVDGGSHTEAFF	TGTGCCTGGAGTGTAGATGGGGGCAGTCACACTGAAGCTTTCTTT
-	TRBJ1-3	TRBV5-1	many	CASSLAGQNSGNTIYF	TGCGCCAGCAGCTTGGCCGGTCAAAACTCTGGAAACACCATATATTTT
TRBD1	TRBJ2-3	TRBV7-9	many	CASSLATGGPDTQYF	TGTGCCAGCAGCTTAGCGACAGGGGGCCCAGATACGCAGTATTTT
-	TRBJ2-7	TRBV20-1	many	CSARGQNDYEQYF	TGCAGTGCCCGCGGACAGAATGATTACGAGCAGTACTTC
TRBD2	TRBJ2-5	TRBV27	few	CASSSPVAGGQETQYF	TGTGCCAGCAGTAGTCCTGTAGCGGGAGGGCAAGAGACCCAGTACTTC
TRBD1	TRBJ1-2	TRBV10-3	many	CAITGTGANYGYTF	TGTGCCATCACCGGGACAGGAGCTAACTATGGCTACACCTTC
TRBD1	TRBJ1-2	TRBV28	many	CASSYIPRGQGVRGYTF	TGTGCCAGCAGTTACATACCTCGGGGACAGGGGGTGAGAGGCTACACCTTC
-	TRBJ1-2	TRBV12-3/TRBV12-4	-	CASSHDSGLYGYTF	TGTGCCAGCAGTCATGACAGCGGACTTTATGGCTACACCTTC
-	TRBJ2-7	TRBV7-2	-	CASSLWGGQTGENYEQYF	TGTGCCAGCAGCTTATGGGGGGGGCAGACAGGGGAAAACTACGAGCAGTACTTC
TRBD2	TRBJ2-1	TRBV7-2	many	CASSSYGGGSYNEQFF	TGTGCCAGCAGCTCGTACGGCGGCGGGAGCTACAATGAGCAGTTCTTC
-	TRBJ1-5	TRBV9	-	CASSVSGQNNQPQHF	TGTGCCAGCAGCGTCTCGGGACAAAACAATCAGCCCCAGCATTTT
-	TRBJ1-1	TRBV24-1	few	CATSESAGRGNTEAFF	TGTGCCACCAGCGAAAGCGCCGGGAGAGGAAACACTGAAGCTTTCTTT
-	TRBJ2-1	TRBV3-1	-	CASSYYNNEQFF	TGTGCCAGCAGCTACTATAACAATGAGCAGTTCTTC
-	TRBJ1-6	TRBV27	many	CASSLTRSNSPLHF	TGTGCCAGCAGTTTAACCAGGAGTAATTCACCCCTCCACTTT
-	TRBJ2-3	TRBV27	many	CASRTTSTDTQYF	TGTGCCAGCAGGACCACTAGCACAGATACGCAGTATTTT
-	TRBJ1-5	TRBV2	many	CASSESWAENQPQHF	TGTGCCAGCAGTGAGTCGTGGGCCGAGAATCAGCCCCAGCATTTT
TRBD1	TRBJ2-5	TRBV20-1	few	CSASRTGEVETQYF	TGCAGTGCAAGTCGGACAGGGGAGGTGGAGACCCAGTACTTC
-	TRBJ2-2	TRBV30	many	CAWSPGQMNTGELFF	TGTGCCTGGAGCCCCGGACAGATGAACACCGGGGAGCTGTTTTTT
TRBD2	TRBJ2-1	TRBV5-1	few	CASSLGTSGINEQFF	TGCGCCAGCAGCTTGGGGACTAGCGGGATCAATGAGCAGTTCTTC
-	TRBJ1-2	TRBV9	few	CASSAEPDNYGYTF	TGTGCCAGCAGCGCCGAACCGGACAACTATGGCTACACCTTC
-	TRBJ2-7	TRBV5-1	-	CVSSLARDYEQYF	TGCGTCAGCAGCTTGGCCAGGGACTACGAGCAGTACTTC
-	TRBJ2-6	TRBV4-1	-	CASSQQGWVVTGANVLTF	TGCGCCAGCAGCCAACAGGGTTGGGTCGTTACTGGGGCCAACGTCCTGACTTTC
TRBD2	TRBJ2-5	TRBV5-4	-	CASSPAGGRQETQYF	TGTGCCAGCAGCCCCGCGGGGGGCCGTCAAGAGACCCAGTACTTC
-	TRBJ2-1	TRBV11-2	many	CASSLEGRNNEQFF	TGTGCCAGCAGCTTAGAGGGCAGAAACAATGAGCAGTTCTTC
-	TRBJ1-2	TRBV27	many	CASSLGGAGEEGYTF	TGTGCCAGCAGTTTAGGGGGGGCTGGAGAGGAAGGCTACACCTTC
TRBD2	TRBJ2-5	TRBV28	-	CASSFGGRASETQYF	TGTGCCAGCAGTTTCGGCGGGAGGGCCTCAGAGACCCAGTACTTC
TRBD1	TRBJ1-3	TRBV11-2	-	CASSLSTGTGNTIYF	TGTGCCAGCAGCTTATCGACAGGGACTGGAAACACCATATATTTT
-	TRBJ1-6	TRBV20-1	-	CSARGIYNSPLHF	TGCAGTGCTCGGGGGATTTATAATTCACCCCTCCACTTT
-	TRBJ1-2	TRBV28	many	CASSLQQANYGYTF	TGTGCCAGCAGTTTACAACAGGCAAACTATGGCTACACCTTC
-	TRBJ2-1	TRBV5-1	many	CASSLQTNNEQFF	TGCGCCAGCAGCTTGCAGACAAACAATGAGCAGTTCTTC
-	TRBJ1-6	TRBV6-2/TRBV6-3	-	CASSYTREGFHF	TGTGCCAGCAGTTACACCCGGGAGGGTTTCCACTTT
-	TRBJ2-1	TRBV24-1	many	CATSDGIATLRESSYNEQFF	TGTGCCACCAGTGATGGCATAGCGACACTTAGAGAGAGCTCCTACAATGAGCAGTTCTTC
-	TRBJ2-5	TRBV24-1	many	CATSDRGPTGQETQYF	TGTGCCACCAGTGATCGGGGCCCGACAGGCCAAGAGACCCAGTACTTC
-	TRBJ2-6	TRBV28	-	CASRVQGSSGANVLTF	TGTGCCAGCCGTGTACAGGGAAGCTCTGGGGCCAACGTCCTGACTTTC
-	TRBJ1-3	TRBV11-2	many	CASSLLGNTIYF	TGTGCCAGCAGCTTACTTGGAAACACCATATATTTT
TRBD1	TRBJ1-1	TRBV19	few	CASSTLLGQGGATFF	TGTGCCAGTAGTACGCTCCTGGGACAGGGCGGGGCGACTTTCTTT
TRBD1	TRBJ2-1	TRBV3-1	many	CASSQGRTGDNEQFF	TGTGCCAGCAGCCAGGGGCGGACAGGTGACAATGAGCAGTTCTTC
-	TRBJ2-5	TRBV28	many	CASSSGGGWETQYF	TGTGCCAGCAGTTCCGGGGGCGGATGGGAGACCCAGTACTTC
-	TRBJ2-3	TRBV3-1	many	CASSQDVIVADTQYF	TGTGCCAGCAGCCAAGACGTTATCGTCGCAGATACGCAGTATTTT
-	TRBJ1-6	TRBV2	many	CASSSRAELSPLHF	TGTGCCAGCAGTTCGAGGGCAGAACTTTCACCCCTCCACTTT
TRBD2	TRBJ2-3	TRBV27	-	CASSVRLATTDTQYF	TGTGCCAGCAGCGTCAGACTAGCGACCACAGATACGCAGTATTTT
-	TRBJ2-7	TRBV20-1	many	CSAETEGVSYEQYF	TGCAGTGCTGAGACTGAGGGGGTCTCCTACGAGCAGTACTTC
TRBD1	TRBJ2-2	TRBV20-1	many	CSALKGTGYTGELFF	TGCAGTGCCCTCAAGGGGACAGGGTACACCGGGGAGCTGTTTTTT
TRBD1	TRBJ2-2	TRBV19	-	CAGRDRGTGELFF	TGTGCCGGCCGGGACAGGGGAACCGGGGAGCTGTTTTTT
-	TRBJ1-2	TRBV6-5	-	CASSYSLQIYGYTF	TGTGCCAGCAGTTACTCGTTACAGATCTATGGCTACACCTTC
TRBD1	TRBJ2-2	TRBV20-1	-	CSASGGQQLTGELFF	TGCAGTGCTAGTGGGGGACAGCAACTCACCGGGGAGCTGTTTTTT